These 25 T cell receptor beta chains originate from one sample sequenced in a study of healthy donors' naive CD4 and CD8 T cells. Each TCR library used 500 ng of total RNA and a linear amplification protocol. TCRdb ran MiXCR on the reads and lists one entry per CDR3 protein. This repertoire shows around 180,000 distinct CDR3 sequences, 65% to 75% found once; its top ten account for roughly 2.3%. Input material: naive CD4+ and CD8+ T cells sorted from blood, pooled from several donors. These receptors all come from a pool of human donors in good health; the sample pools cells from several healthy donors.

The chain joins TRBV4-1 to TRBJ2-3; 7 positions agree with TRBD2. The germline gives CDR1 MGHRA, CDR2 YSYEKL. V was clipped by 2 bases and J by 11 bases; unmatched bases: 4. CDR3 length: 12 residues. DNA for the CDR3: TGCGCCAGCAGCCAAATCTCGGGGGGGCAGTATTTT. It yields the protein CASSQISGGQYF.

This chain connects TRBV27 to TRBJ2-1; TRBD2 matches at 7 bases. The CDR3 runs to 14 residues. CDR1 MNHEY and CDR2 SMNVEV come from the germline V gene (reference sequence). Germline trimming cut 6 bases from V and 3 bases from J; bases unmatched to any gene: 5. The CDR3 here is CASRALAYYNEQFF. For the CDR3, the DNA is TGTGCCAGCAGGGCACTAGCGTACTACAATGAGCAGTTCTTC.

The CDR3 spells CASNRDSDSGANVLTF. The CDR3 DNA reads TGTGCCAGTAATCGGGACAGTGACTCTGGGGCCAACGTCCTGACTTTC. The chain links TRBV19 to TRBJ2-6; 7 bases line up with TRBD1. This CDR3 is built from 16 residues. CDR1 and CDR2 from the germline V gene are LNHDA and SQIVND (reference sequence). V dropped 7 bases and J dropped 0; count of bases not matched to a gene: 6.

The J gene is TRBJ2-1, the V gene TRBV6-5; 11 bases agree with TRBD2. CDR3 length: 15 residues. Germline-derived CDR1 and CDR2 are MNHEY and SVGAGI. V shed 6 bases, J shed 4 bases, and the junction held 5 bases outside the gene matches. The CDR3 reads CASRSLAGAYNEQFF. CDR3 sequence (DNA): TGTGCCAGCAGATCACTAGCGGGAGCATACAATGAGCAGTTCTTC.

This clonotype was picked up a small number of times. The CDR3 here is CSVELGDRGPIYGYTF. In nucleotides, the CDR3 is TGCAGCGTTGAATTAGGCGACAGGGGGCCGATCTATGGCTACACCTTC. The rearrangement uses TRBV29-1 and TRBJ1-2; 10 nucleotides align to TRBD1. Germline lookup yields CDR1 SQVTM and CDR2 ANQGSEA. The CDR3 has 16 amino acids. V gave up 2 bases and J gave up 4 bases; unmatched junction bases: 10. Based on the CDR3 plus reference TRBV29-1 and TRBJ1-2, the full variable domain is SAVISQKPSRDICQRGTSLTIQCQVDSQVTMMFWYRQQPGQSLTLIATANQGSEATYESGFVIDKFPISRPNLTFSTLTVSNMSPEDSSIYLCSVELGDRGPIYGYTFGSGTRLTVV.

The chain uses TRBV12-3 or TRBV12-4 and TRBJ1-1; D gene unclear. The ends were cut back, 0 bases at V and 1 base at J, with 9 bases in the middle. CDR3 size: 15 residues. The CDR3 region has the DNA TGTGCCAGCAGTTTAGCCCCCGGAGGGAACACTGAAGCTTTCTTT. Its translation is CASSLAPGGNTEAFF.

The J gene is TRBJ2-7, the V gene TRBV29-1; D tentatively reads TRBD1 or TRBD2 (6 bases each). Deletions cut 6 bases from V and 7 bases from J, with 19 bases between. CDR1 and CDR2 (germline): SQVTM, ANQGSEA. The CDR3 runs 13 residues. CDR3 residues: CSVLFWGAVEQYF. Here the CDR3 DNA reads TGCAGCGTACTATTTTGGGGGGCAGTGGAGCAGTACTTC.

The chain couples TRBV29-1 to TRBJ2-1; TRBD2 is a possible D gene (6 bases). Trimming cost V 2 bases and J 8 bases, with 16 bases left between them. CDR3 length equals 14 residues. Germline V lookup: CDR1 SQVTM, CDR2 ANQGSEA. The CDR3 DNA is TGCAGCGTTGAATGGGACTCCAATCCTTATGAGCAGTTCTTC. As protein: CSVEWDSNPYEQFF.

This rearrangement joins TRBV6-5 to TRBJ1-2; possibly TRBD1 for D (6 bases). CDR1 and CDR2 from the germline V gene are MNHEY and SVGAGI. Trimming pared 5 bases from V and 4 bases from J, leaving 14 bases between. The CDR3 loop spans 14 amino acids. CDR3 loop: CASSKQGSGYGYTF. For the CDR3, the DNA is TGTGCCAGCAGTAAACAGGGATCGGGCTATGGCTACACCTTC.

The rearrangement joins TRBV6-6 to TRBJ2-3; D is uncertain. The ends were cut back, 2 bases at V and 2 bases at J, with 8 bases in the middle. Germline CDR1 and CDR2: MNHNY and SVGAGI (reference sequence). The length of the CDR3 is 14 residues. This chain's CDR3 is CASSYVHNTDTQYF. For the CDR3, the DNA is TGTGCCAGCAGTTACGTCCACAACACAGATACGCAGTATTTT.

Here the CDR3 reads CASSYSGLGQFF. The CDR3 coding sequence is TGTGCCAGCAGTTACTCGGGGCTAGGTCAGTTCTTC. The chain couples TRBV6-5 to TRBJ2-1; possibly TRBD1 for D (5 bases). The CDR3 is 12 amino acids. In germline, CDR1 is MNHEY, CDR2 SVGAGI. V was shortened by 0 bases and J by 13 bases, with 10 bases between the two germline ends.

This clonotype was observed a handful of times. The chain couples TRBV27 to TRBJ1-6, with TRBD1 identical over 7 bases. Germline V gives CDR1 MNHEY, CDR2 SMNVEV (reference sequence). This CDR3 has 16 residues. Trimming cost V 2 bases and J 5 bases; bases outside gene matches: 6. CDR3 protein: CASSLTPTGNNSPLHF. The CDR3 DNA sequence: TGTGCCAGCAGTTTAACCCCGACAGGGAATAATTCACCCCTCCACTTT.

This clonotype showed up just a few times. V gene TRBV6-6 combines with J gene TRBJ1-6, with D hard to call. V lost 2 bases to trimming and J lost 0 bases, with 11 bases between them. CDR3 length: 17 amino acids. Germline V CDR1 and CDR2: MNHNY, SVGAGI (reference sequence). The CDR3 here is CASSYQSLGSYNSPLHF. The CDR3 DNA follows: TGTGCCAGCAGTTACCAGAGCCTTGGCTCCTATAATTCACCCCTCCACTTT.

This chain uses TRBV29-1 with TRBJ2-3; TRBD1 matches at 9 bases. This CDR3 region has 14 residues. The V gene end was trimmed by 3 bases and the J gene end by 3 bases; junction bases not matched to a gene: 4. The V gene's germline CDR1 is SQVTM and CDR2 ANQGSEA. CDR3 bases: TGCAGCGTTGATGGGACAGGGAATACAGATACGCAGTATTTT. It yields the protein CSVDGTGNTDTQYF.

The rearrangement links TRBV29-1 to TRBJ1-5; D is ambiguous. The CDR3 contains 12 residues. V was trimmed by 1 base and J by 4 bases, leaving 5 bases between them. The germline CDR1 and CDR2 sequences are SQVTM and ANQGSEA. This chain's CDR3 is CSVEVGNQPQHF. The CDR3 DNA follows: TGCAGCGTTGAAGTGGGGAATCAGCCCCAGCATTTT.

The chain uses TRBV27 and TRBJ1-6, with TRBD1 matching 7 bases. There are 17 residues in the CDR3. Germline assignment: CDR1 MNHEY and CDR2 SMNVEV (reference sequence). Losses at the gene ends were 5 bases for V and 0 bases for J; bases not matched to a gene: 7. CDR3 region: CASSRGGRSSYNSPLHF. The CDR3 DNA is TGTGCCAGCAGTCGAGGGGGCCGGAGCTCCTATAATTCACCCCTCCACTTT.

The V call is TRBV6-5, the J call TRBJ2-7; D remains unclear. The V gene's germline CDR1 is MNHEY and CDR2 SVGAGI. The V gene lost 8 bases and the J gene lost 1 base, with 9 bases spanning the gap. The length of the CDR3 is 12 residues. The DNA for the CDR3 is TGTGCCAGCTTGGACGGATCCTACGAGCAGTACTTC. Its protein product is CASLDGSYEQYF.

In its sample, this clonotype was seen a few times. CDR3 amino acids: CASSRDIYNEQFF. As DNA, the CDR3 is TGTGCCAGCAGCCGGGACATTTACAATGAGCAGTTCTTC. This chain joins TRBV6-5 and TRBJ2-1; tentative D call: TRBD1 (6 bases). This CDR3 contains 13 residues. V dropped 6 bases and J dropped 4 bases, with 10 bases sitting between them. CDR1 and CDR2 (germline): MNHEY, SVGAGI.

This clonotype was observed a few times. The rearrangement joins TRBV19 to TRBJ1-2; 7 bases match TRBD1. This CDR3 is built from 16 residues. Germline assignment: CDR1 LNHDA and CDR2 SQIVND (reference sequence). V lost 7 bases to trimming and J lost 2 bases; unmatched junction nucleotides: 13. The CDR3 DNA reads TGTGCCAGTAACGACAGGGCCATAGCCGGGAACTATGGCTACACCTTC. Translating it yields CASNDRAIAGNYGYTF.

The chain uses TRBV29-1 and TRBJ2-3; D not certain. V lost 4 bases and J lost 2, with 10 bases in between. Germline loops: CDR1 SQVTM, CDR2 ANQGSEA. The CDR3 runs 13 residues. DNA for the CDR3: TGCAGCGTTGCCGCGGATTACACAGATACGCAGTATTTT. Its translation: CSVAADYTDTQYF.

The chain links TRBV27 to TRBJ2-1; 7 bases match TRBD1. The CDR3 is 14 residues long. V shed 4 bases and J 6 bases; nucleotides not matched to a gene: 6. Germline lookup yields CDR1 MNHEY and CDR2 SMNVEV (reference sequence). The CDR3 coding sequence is TGTGCCAGCAGTTCCTTGACAGGGCTCAATGAGCAGTTCTTC. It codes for CASSSLTGLNEQFF.

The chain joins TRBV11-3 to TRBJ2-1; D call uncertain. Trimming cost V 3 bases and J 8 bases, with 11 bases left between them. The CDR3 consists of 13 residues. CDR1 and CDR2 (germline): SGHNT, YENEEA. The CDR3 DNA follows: TGTGCCAGCAGCTTCCGATTCCGGGATGAGCAGTTCTTC. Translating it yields CASSFRFRDEQFF. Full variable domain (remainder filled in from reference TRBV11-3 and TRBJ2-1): EAGVVQSPRYKIIEKKQPVAFWCNPISGHNTLYWYLQNLGQGPELLIRYENEEAVDDSQLPKDRFSAERLKGVDSTLKIQPAELGDSAVYLCASSFRFRDEQFFGPGTRLTVL.

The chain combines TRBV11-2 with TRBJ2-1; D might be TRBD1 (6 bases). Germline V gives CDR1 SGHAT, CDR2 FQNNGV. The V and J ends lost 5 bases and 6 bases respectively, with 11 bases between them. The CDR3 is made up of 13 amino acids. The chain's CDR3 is CASSQGHLNEQFF. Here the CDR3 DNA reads TGTGCCAGCAGCCAGGGACACCTCAATGAGCAGTTCTTC.

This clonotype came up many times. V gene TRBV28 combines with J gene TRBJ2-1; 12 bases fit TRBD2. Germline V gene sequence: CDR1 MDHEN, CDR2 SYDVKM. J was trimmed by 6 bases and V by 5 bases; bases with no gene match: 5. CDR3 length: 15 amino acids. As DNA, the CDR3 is TGTGCCAGCAGTCCCCTAGCGGGAGGGGTCAATGAGCAGTTCTTC. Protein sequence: CASSPLAGGVNEQFF.

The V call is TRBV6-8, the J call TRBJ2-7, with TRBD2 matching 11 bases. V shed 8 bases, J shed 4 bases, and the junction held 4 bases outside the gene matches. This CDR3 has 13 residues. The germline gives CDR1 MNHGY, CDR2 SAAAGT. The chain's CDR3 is CASGGTSGYEQYF. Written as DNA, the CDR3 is TGTGCCAGCGGAGGGACTAGCGGATACGAGCAGTACTTC.